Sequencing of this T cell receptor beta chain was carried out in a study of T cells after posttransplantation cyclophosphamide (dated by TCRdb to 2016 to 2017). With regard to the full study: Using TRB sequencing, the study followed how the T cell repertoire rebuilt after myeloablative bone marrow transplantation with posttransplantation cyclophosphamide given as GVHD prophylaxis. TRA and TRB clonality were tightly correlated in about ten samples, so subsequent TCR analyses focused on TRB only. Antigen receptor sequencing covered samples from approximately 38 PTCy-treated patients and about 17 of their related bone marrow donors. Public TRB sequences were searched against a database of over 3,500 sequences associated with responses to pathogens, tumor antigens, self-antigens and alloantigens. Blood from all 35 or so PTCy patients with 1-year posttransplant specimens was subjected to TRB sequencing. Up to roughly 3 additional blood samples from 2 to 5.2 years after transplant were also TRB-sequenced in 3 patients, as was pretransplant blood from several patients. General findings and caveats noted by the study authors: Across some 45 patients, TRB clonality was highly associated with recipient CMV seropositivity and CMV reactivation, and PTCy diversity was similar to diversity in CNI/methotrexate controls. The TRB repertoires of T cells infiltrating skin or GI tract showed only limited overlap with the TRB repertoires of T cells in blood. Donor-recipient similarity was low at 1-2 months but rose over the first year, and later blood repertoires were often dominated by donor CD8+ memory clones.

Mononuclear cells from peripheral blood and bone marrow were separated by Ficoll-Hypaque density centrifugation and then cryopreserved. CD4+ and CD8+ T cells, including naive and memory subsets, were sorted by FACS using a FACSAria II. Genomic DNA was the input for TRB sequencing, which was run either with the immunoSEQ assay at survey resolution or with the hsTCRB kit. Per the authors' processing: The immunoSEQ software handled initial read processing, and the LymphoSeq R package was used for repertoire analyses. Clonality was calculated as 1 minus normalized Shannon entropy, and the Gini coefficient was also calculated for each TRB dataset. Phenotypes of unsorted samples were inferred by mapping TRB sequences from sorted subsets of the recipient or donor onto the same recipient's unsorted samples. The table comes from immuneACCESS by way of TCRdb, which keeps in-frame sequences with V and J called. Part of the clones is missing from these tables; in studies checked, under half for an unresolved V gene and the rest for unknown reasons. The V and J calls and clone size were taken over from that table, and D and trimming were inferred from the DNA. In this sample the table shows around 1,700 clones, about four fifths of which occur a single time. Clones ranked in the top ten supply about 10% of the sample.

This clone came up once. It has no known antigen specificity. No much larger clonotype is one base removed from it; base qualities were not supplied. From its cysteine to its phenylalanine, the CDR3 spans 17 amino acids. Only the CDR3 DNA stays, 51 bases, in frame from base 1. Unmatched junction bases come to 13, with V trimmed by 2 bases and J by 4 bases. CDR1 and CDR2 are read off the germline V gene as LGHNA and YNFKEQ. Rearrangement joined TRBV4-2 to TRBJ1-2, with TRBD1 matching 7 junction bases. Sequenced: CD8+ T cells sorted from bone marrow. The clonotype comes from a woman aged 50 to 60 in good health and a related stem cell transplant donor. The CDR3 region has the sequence CASSQPPGTEDAYGYTF. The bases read TGTGCCAGCAGCCAACCTCCCGGGACAGAGGACGCCTATGGCTACACCTTC.